This TCR beta chain was retrieved from a study of T cells after yellow fever vaccination. V dropped 3 bases and J dropped 5 bases, with 20 bases sitting between them. CDR3 length: 17 residues. Germline lookup yields CDR1 SGDLS and CDR2 YYNGEE. A 5'RACE template-switching step, the method used to make TCR cDNA, added a universal primer site and UMIs. MiXCR, run by TCRdb on the 5' RACE reads, gives a single entry per CDR3 protein. The sample has around 310,000 distinct CDR3 sequences, around 4.5% seen once. This TCR was recovered from a man younger than 30 who received the YFV17D yellow fever vaccine. The J gene is TRBJ2-2, the V gene TRBV9, with D perhaps given as TRBD1 or TRBD2 (5 bases each). Sequenced here: PBMCs, sampled 15 days after the yellow fever booster vaccination. The CDR3 region has the DNA TGTGCCAGCAGCGCATACAAGAGGGGCCCCGATACCGGGGAGCTGTTTTTT. As protein: CASSAYKRGPDTGELFF. Combining the CDR3 with reference TRBV9 and TRBJ2-2 gives the whole variable domain DSGVTQTPKHLITATGQRVTLRCSPRSGDLSVYWYQQSLDQGLQFLIQYYNGEERAKGNILERFSAQQFPDLHSELNLSSLELGDSALYFCASSAYKRGPDTGELFFGEGSRLTVL.